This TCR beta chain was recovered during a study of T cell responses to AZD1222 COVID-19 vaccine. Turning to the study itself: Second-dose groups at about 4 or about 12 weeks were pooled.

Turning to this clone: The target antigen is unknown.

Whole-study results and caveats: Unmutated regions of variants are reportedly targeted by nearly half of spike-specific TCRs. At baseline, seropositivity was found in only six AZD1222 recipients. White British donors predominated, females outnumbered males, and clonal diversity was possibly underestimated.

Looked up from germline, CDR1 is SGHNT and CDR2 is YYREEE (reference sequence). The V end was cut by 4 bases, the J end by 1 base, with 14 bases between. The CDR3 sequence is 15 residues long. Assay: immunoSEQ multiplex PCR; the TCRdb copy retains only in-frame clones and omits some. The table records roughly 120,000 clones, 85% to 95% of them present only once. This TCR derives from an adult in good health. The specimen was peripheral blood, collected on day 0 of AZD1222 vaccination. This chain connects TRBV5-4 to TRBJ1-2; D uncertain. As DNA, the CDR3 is TGTGCCAGCAGCCCACTCGACGGGAATAACTATGGCTACACCTTC. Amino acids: CASSPLDGNNYGYTF. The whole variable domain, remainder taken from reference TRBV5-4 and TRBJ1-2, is ETGVTQSPTHLIKTRGQQVTLRCSSQSGHNTVSWYQQALGQGPQFIFQYYREEENGRGNFPPRFSGLQFPNYSSELNVNALELDDSALYLCASSPLDGNNYGYTFGSGTRLTVV.